Detailed here is one T cell receptor (beta chain). The ends lost 3 bases at V and 7 bases at J; junction bases unmatched: 9. CDR1 SGDLS and CDR2 YYNGEE come from the germline V gene. There are 15 residues in the CDR3. Sequenced by immunoSEQ multiplex PCR; TCRdb stores in-frame clones only, minus some. The sample holds roughly 130,000 clones, more than 90% seen once. The sample comes from a study of control samples from healthy donors and cancer patients. The clonotype originates from a man in his thirties or forties in good health. The rearrangement uses TRBV9 and TRBJ2-1; 8 bases line up with TRBD2. Sequencing was performed on blood. The CDR3 loop reads CASSGQVAGLNEQFF. The DNA of the CDR3 is TGTGCCAGCAGCGGACAGGTAGCGGGACTAAATGAGCAGTTCTTC.